These T cell receptor beta chains were read from a single sample in a study of EBV T-cell therapy then PD-1 blockade in nasopharyngeal carcinoma. TCRdb keeps only in-frame clones here, not all; method: immunoSEQ multiplex PCR. The sample has 22,000 or so clones; about 79% are singletons. Their specific antigens are unknown. The sequencing used CD8+ T cells from blood, collected at day -245 from a patient whose treatment included autologous EBV-specific T cells and nivolumab. The receptors shown here come from a man aged 35 to 55 with nasopharyngeal carcinoma. Both conserved end residues are part of each CDR3. A D gene is named only where the DNA matches it firmly. Not every row has a clone size; where given, it reads once, few, many or a size class.

>TRBJ2-3|NA|TRBD2|TRBV6-6
CASSSSGALTDTQYF
TGTGCCAGCAGCTCTAGCGGGGCCCTCACAGATACGCAGTATTTT
>TRBJ1-2|NA|NA|TRBV12-3/TRBV12-4
CASSSDRHGYTF
TGTGCCAGCAGCTCAGACAGGCATGGCTACACCTTC
>TRBJ2-2|NA|NA|TRBV4-3
CASSRRDTGELFF
TGCGCCAGCAGCCGCAGGGACACCGGGGAGCTGTTTTTT
>TRBJ1-3|NA|NA|TRBV30
CAWSVKPGHFNKAGNTIYF
TGTGCCTGGAGTGTAAAACCGGGACACTTCAACAAAGCTGGAAACACCATATATTTT
>TRBJ2-1|once|NA|TRBV6-2/TRBV6-3
CASSGHDYNEQFF
TGTGCCAGCAGCGGACACGACTACAATGAGCAGTTCTTC
>TRBJ1-4|NA|NA|TRBV7-9
CASSLREKLFF
TGTGCCAGCAGCTTGCGGGAAAAACTGTTTTTT
>TRBJ2-6|few|NA|TRBV15
CATSQDSSGANVLTF
TGTGCCACCAGCCAGGACAGTTCTGGGGCCAACGTCCTGACTTTC
>TRBJ1-1|NA|NA|TRBV4-1
CASSQEGSETEAFF
TGCGCCAGCAGCCAAGAAGGGTCGGAAACTGAAGCTTTCTTT
>TRBJ2-1|NA|TRBD2|TRBV9
CASSVLSSGGPLKFF
TGTGCCAGCAGCGTACTGAGTAGCGGGGGGCCCTTGAAGTTCTTC
>TRBJ2-1|NA|TRBD2|TRBV4-2
CASSQDGTSGYNEQFF
TGTGCCAGCAGCCAAGATGGGACTAGCGGCTACAATGAGCAGTTCTTC
>TRBJ2-5|NA|TRBD1|TRBV7-3
CASSPGQGTETQYF
TGTGCCAGCAGCCCGGGACAGGGGACAGAGACCCAGTACTTC
>TRBJ1-2|NA|NA|TRBV2
CASHEQGIYGYTF
TGTGCCAGCCATGAACAGGGCATCTATGGCTACACCTTC
>TRBJ2-2|NA|NA|TRBV9
CASSVDRRARRANTGELFF
TGTGCCAGCAGCGTAGACCGCAGGGCACGACGCGCGAACACCGGGGAGCTGTTTTTT
>TRBJ2-3|NA|NA|TRBV7-3
CASSSGLFTDTQYF
TGTGCCAGCAGCTCGGGACTTTTCACAGATACGCAGTATTTT
>TRBJ1-2|NA|NA|TRBV24-1
CATSDLGRVYGYTF
TGTGCCACCAGTGATTTGGGGAGGGTCTATGGCTACACCTTC
>TRBJ1-1|NA|NA|TRBV19
CASTSRGRVEAFF
TGTGCCAGTACCTCGAGGGGAAGGGTTGAAGCTTTCTTT
>TRBJ2-1|once|NA|TRBV27
CASSRGFNEQFF
TGTGCCAGCAGCCGGGGCTTCAATGAGCAGTTCTTC
>TRBJ1-2|NA|NA|TRBV24-1
CATSDLGRNYGYTF
TGTGCCACCAGTGACCTCGGACGTAACTATGGCTACACCTTC
>TRBJ2-7|once|TRBD1|TRBV15
CATSWDRGSYEQYF
TGTGCCACCAGCTGGGACAGGGGGAGCTACGAGCAGTACTTC
>TRBJ2-3|many|NA|TRBV6-6
CASSYSPGRDTQYF
TGTGCCAGCAGTTACTCACCGGGGCGCGATACGCAGTATTTT
>TRBJ1-2|NA|TRBD1|TRBV27
CASSLAGGVGNYGYTF
TGTGCCAGCAGTTTAGCAGGGGGCGTTGGAAACTATGGCTACACCTTC
>TRBJ2-1|NA|TRBD2|TRBV5-1
CASSLGGGIANEQFF
TGCGCCAGCAGCTTGGGGGGAGGGATTGCCAATGAGCAGTTCTTC